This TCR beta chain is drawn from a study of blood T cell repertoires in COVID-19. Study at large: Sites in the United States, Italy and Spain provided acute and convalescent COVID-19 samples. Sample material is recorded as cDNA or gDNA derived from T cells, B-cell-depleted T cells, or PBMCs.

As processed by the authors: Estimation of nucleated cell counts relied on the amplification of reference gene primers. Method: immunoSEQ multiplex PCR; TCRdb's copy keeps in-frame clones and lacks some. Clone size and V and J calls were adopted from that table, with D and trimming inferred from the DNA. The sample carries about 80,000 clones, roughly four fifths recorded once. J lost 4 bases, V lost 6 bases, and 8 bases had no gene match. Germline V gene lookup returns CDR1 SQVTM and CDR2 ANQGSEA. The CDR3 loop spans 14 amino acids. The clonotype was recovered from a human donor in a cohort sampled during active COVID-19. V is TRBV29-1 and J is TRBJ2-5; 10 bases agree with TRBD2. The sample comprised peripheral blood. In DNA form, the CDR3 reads TGCAGCGTCTTGGGGACTAGCGAGGTAGAGACCCAGTACTTC. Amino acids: CSVLGTSEVETQYF.